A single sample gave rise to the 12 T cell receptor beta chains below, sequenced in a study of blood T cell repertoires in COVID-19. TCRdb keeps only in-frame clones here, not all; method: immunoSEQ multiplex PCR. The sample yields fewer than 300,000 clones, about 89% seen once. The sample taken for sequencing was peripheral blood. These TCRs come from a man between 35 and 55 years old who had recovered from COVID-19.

CDR3 residues: CASSEAPRGTAFF. In nucleotides, the CDR3 is TGTGCCAGCAGTGAAGCGCCCCGCGGCACGGCTTTCTTT. The chain is built from TRBV2 and TRBJ1-1, with unresolved D. Germline CDR1 and CDR2: SNHLY and FYNNEI. The length of the CDR3 is 13 residues. Deletions cut 0 bases from V and 11 bases from J, with 13 bases between. The full variable domain, its missing parts supplied by reference TRBV2 and TRBJ1-1, is EPEVTQTPSHQVTQMGQEVILRCVPISNHLYFYWYRQILGQKVEFLVSFYNNEISEKSEIFDDQFSVERPDGSNFTLKIRSTKLEDSAMYFCASSEAPRGTAFFGQGTRLTVV.

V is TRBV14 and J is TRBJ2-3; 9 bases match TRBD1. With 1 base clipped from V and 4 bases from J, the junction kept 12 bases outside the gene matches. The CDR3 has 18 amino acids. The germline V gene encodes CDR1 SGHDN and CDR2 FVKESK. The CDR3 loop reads CASSQGYRTGVLPDTQYF. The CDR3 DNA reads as TGTGCCAGCAGCCAAGGCTACCGGACAGGGGTGTTGCCAGATACGCAGTATTTT.

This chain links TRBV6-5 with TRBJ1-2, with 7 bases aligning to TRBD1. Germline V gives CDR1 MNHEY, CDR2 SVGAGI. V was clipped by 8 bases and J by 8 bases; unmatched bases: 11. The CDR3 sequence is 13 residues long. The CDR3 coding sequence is TGTGCCAGCCGCGGGGCAGGGGGTCAGGGCTACACCTTC. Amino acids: CASRGAGGQGYTF.

The CDR3, as DNA: TGTGCCAGCAGTTTTCGGGGGGATACGCAGTATTTT. It specifies CASSFRGDTQYF. The rearrangement links TRBV12-3 or TRBV12-4 to TRBJ2-3, with D perhaps matching TRBD2 (6 bases). The V and J ends lost 3 bases and 6 bases respectively, with 7 bases between them. This CDR3 is 12 amino acids long.

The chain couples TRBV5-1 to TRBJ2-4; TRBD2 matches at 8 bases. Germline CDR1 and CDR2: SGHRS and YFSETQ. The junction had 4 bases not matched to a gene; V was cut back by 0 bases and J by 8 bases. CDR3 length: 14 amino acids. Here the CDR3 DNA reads TGCGCCAGCAGCTTGGATGGGACTAGTGACATTCAGTACTTC. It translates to CASSLDGTSDIQYF. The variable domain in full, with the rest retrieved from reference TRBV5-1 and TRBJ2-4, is KAGVTQTPRYLIKTRGQQVTLSCSPISGHRSVSWYQQTPGQGLQFLFEYFSETQRNKGNFPGRFSGRQFSNSRSEMNVSTLELGDSALYLCASSLDGTSDIQYFGAGTRLSVL.

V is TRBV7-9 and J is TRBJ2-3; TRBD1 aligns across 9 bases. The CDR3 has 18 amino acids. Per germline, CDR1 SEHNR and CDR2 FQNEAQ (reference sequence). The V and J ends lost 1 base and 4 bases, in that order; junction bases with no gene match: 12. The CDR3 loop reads CASSLGLGGTGLADTQYF. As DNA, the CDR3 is TGTGCCAGCAGCTTAGGGTTGGGGGGGACAGGGCTCGCAGATACGCAGTATTTT.

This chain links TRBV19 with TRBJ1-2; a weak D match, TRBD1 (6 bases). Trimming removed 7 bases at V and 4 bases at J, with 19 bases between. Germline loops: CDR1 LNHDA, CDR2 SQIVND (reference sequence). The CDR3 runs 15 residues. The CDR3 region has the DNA TGTGCCAGTATCCCCGGAGGACAGAGGCTCTATGGCTACACCTTC. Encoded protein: CASIPGGQRLYGYTF.

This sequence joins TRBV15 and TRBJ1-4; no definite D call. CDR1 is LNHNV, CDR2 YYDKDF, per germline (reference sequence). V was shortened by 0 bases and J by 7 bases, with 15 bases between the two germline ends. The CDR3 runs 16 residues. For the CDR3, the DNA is TGTGCCACCAGCAGAGATTTGGGAGGGTATGGTGAAAAACTGTTTTTT. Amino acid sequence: CATSRDLGGYGEKLFF.

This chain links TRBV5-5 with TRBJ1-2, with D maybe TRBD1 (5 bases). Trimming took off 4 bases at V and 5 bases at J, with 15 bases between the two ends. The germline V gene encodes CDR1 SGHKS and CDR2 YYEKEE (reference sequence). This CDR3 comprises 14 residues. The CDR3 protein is CASSRAPGLYGYTF. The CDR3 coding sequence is TGTGCCAGCAGCAGGGCGCCAGGGTTGTATGGCTACACCTTC.

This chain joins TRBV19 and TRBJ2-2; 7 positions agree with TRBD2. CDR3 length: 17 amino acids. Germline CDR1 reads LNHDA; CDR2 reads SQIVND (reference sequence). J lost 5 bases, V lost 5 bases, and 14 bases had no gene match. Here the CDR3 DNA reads TGTGCCAGTAGTTCCCGAGGGCGGGGGAAAAGGACCGGGGAGCTGTTTTTT. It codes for CASSSRGRGKRTGELFF.

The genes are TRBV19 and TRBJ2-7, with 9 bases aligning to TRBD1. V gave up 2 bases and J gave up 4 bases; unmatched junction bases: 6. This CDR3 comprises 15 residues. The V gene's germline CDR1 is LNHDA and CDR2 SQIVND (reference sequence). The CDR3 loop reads CASSISRQGVYEQYF. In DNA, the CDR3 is TGTGCCAGTAGTATATCGAGACAGGGGGTTTACGAGCAGTACTTC.

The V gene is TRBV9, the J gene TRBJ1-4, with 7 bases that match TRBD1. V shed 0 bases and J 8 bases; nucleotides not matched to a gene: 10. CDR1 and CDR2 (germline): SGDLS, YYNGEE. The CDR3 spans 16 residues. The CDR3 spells CASSVGWSPRGEKLFF. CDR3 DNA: TGTGCCAGCAGCGTAGGTTGGTCCCCCAGGGGGGAAAAACTGTTTTTT.